This TCR beta chain derives from a study of CD8 T cells in Susac syndrome. The germline V gene has CDR1 SEHNR and CDR2 FQNEAQ (reference sequence). The V end was cut by 5 bases, the J end by 6 bases, with 11 bases between. This CDR3 is built from 12 residues. Random hexamers were used to reverse transcribe the RNA input (0.5 to 1 ug). Each CDR3 protein is one row after TCRdb ran MiXCR on the immunoSEQ multiplex PCR reads. The profile shows about 140,000 distinct CDR3 sequences, approximately 95% of them singletons. CD8+ and CD4+ T cells were negatively isolated; TEMRA cells were FACS-enriched. The rearrangement joins TRBV7-9 to TRBJ2-7; D uncertain. The sample comprised CD4+ T cells from PBMCs. The clonotype originates from a human donor with multiple sclerosis. The CDR3 DNA follows: TGTGCCAGCAGCCCCCGGACCGGCGAGCAGTACTTC. Its translation is CASSPRTGEQYF.